Listed here are 25 T cell receptor beta chains from one sample, sequenced in a study of cytomegalovirus exposure and HLA in healthy donors. The protocol was immunoSEQ multiplex PCR, while the TCRdb copy is restricted to in-frame clones and leaves out a portion. The table shows fewer than 150,000 clones, with just under 85% occurring only once. Sequencing was performed on PBMCs. The receptors stem from a man under 40 in good health and CMV-seropositive.

This clone was detected only once. The CDR3 region is CASSPSPPVTGELFF. Here the CDR3 DNA reads TGTGCCAGCTCACCGAGCCCCCCTGTAACCGGGGAGCTGTTTTTT. This chain joins TRBV18 and TRBJ2-2; D is unresolved. The V gene lost 3 bases and the J gene lost 5 bases, with 13 bases spanning the gap. The CDR3 is made up of 15 amino acids. CDR1 and CDR2 (germline): KGHSH, LQKENI.

The J gene is TRBJ2-2, the V gene TRBV6-5; D perhaps matches TRBD1 (6 bases). Trimming took 5 bases from V and 1 from J, leaving 11 bases between them. Germline values: CDR1 MNHEY, CDR2 SVGAGI. The CDR3 consists of 15 residues. CDR3 nucleotides: TGTGCCAGCAGTGCCTTGACAGGGAACACCGGGGAGCTGTTTTTT. Amino acid sequence: CASSALTGNTGELFF.

This clone was seen just once. Here the CDR3 DNA reads TGTGCCAGCAGCTGGGGGACTAGCGGGAGCACGGGGGAGCTGTTTTTT. This sequence encodes CASSWGTSGSTGELFF. The chain uses TRBV7-3 and TRBJ2-2; 14 bases are shared with TRBD2. CDR3 length: 16 amino acids. The V segment lost 4 bases and the J segment 8 bases; nucleotides outside the gene matches: 6. CDR1 SGHTA and CDR2 FQGTGA come from the germline V gene.

The chain combines TRBV5-1 with TRBJ2-1; possible D gene TRBD2, 6 bases. Between the trimmed V and J ends, which lost 2 bases and 4 bases, there was a span of 13 bases. Per the germline V gene, CDR1 is SGHRS and CDR2 is YFSETQ. This CDR3 has 15 residues. DNA of the CDR3: TGCGCCAGCAGCTTCGGGGGTAGCCTGTACAATGAGCAGTTCTTC. Translation: CASSFGGSLYNEQFF.

This chain connects TRBV27 to TRBJ1-3; 8 bases line up with TRBD1. The CDR3 loop spans 16 amino acids. The J segment lost 6 bases and the V segment lost 5 bases, leaving 12 bases of the junction unmatched. Germline V gene sequence: CDR1 MNHEY, CDR2 SMNVEV (reference sequence). This chain's CDR3 is CASSPGQGTSINTIYF. The CDR3 DNA is TGTGCCAGCAGTCCCGGACAGGGTACTTCTATAAACACCATATATTTT.

The V gene is TRBV7-2, the J gene TRBJ2-5, with D uncertain. The ends were cut back, 5 bases at V and 9 bases at J, with 10 bases in the middle. Germline CDR1 reads SGHTA; CDR2 reads FQGNSA. CDR3 length: 11 residues. The CDR3 sequence: CASSLLPAQYF. The CDR3 DNA reads as TGTGCCAGCAGCCTACTCCCCGCCCAGTACTTC.

The chain employs TRBV4-3 and TRBJ2-3; a weak D match, TRBD2 (6 bases). The CDR3 is made up of 16 amino acids. Germline V gene sequence: CDR1 LGHNA, CDR2 YSLEER. V lost 3 bases, J lost 2 bases, and 15 bases lay in between. The CDR3 DNA follows: TGCGCCAGCAGCCAGGCTACTAGCCAGATCACAGATACGCAGTATTTT. Translation: CASSQATSQITDTQYF.

The chain has TRBV7-7 and TRBJ2-3; possibly TRBD2 for D (5 bases). Germline lookup yields CDR1 SSHAT and CDR2 FNYEAQ (reference sequence). Trimming removed 8 bases from V and 0 bases from J, with 9 bases in between. The CDR3 is 13 residues long. CDR3 residues: CASRDSSTDTQYF. The CDR3 DNA is TGTGCCAGCCGGGATAGTAGCACAGATACGCAGTATTTT. The full variable domain, completed using reference TRBV7-7 and TRBJ2-3, is GAGVSQSPRYKVTKRGQDVTLRCDPISSHATLYWYQQALGQGPEFLTYFNYEAQPDKSGLPSDRFSAERPEGSISTLTIQRTEQRDSAMYRCASRDSSTDTQYFGPGTRLTVL.

A single count supports this clone. The chain joins TRBV6-6 to TRBJ2-7; D may be TRBD1 (6 bases). Germline V gene sequence: CDR1 MNHNY, CDR2 SVGAGI (reference sequence). V was trimmed by 9 bases and J by 1 base, leaving 13 bases between them. The CDR3 is 13 residues long. This CDR3 reads CASTPTGSYEQYF. CDR3 sequence (DNA): TGTGCCAGTACTCCCACAGGGTCCTACGAGCAGTACTTC.

The CDR3 reads CASRPHRVGNTEAFF. For the CDR3, the DNA is TGCGCCAGCAGGCCGCACAGGGTAGGTAACACTGAAGCTTTCTTT. The gene calls are TRBV5-1 and TRBJ1-1; D might be TRBD1 (6 bases). There are 15 residues in the CDR3. The germline gives CDR1 SGHRS, CDR2 YFSETQ. V shed 5 bases and J shed 2 bases, with 16 bases lying between them.

This clone has ten or more counts. This chain links TRBV5-1 with TRBJ1-1; D is unclear. The V gene lost 0 bases and the J gene lost 7 bases, with 7 bases spanning the gap. The length of the CDR3 is 12 residues. Germline V gives CDR1 SGHRS, CDR2 YFSETQ. The CDR3 DNA follows: TGCGCCAGCAGCTTGGGGCATGGTGAAGCTTTCTTT. Protein sequence: CASSLGHGEAFF.

The chain links TRBV10-3 to TRBJ2-7; 8 nucleotides agree with TRBD1. This CDR3 spans 14 amino acids. Germline CDR1 is ENHRY and CDR2 is SYGVKD. J was trimmed by 3 bases and V by 3 bases; bases with no gene match: 4. The CDR3 DNA reads TGTGCCATCAGTGAAGACAGGGGAAGCTACGAGCAGTACTTC. Amino acids: CAISEDRGSYEQYF.

V usage is TRBV7-3 and J usage is TRBJ2-1; D unclear. Per germline, CDR1 SGHTA and CDR2 FQGTGA. The CDR3 runs 12 residues. The ends were cut back, 1 base at V and 8 bases at J, with 6 bases in the middle. CDR3 nucleotides: TGTGCCAGCAGCTTAATGTCTTATGAGCAGTTCTTC. Encoded protein: CASSLMSYEQFF. The entire variable domain, with the rest obtained from reference TRBV7-3 and TRBJ2-1, is as follows: GAGVSQTPSNKVTEKGKYVELRCDPISGHTALYWYRQSLGQGPEFLIYFQGTGAADDSGLPNDRFFAVRPEGSVSTLKIQRTERGDSAVYLCASSLMSYEQFFGPGTRLTVL.

This clone was seen only a few times. The chain employs TRBV5-6 and TRBJ2-1; 14 bases are a match to TRBD2. The CDR3 loop spans 18 amino acids. J gave up 4 bases and V 3 bases, and 9 bases lay outside the gene matches. The germline gives CDR1 SGHDT, CDR2 YYEEEE. CDR3 in DNA: TGTGCCAGCAGCTACAGGACTAGCGGGGGGCCGTTTTACAATGAGCAGTTCTTC. It encodes CASSYRTSGGPFYNEQFF.

The chain carries TRBV18 and TRBJ2-7; D remains unclear. The germline V gene has CDR1 KGHSH and CDR2 LQKENI. The CDR3 loop spans 13 amino acids. Trimming pared 2 bases from V and 4 bases from J, leaving 9 bases between. CDR3 amino acids: CASSPSTAYEQYF. The DNA of the CDR3 is TGTGCCAGCTCACCAAGTACAGCTTACGAGCAGTACTTC.

This chain uses TRBV29-1 with TRBJ1-4, with no clear D. Germline CDR1 reads SQVTM; CDR2 reads ANQGSEA. The CDR3 sequence is 12 residues long. The V end was cut by 0 bases, the J end by 8 bases, with 7 bases between. The chain's CDR3 is CSVEDPGEKLFF. CDR3 DNA sequence: TGCAGCGTTGAAGATCCAGGAGAAAAACTGTTTTTT. The entire variable domain, with the rest obtained from reference TRBV29-1 and TRBJ1-4, is as follows: SAVISQKPSRDICQRGTSLTIQCQVDSQVTMMFWYRQQPGQSLTLIATANQGSEATYESGFVIDKFPISRPNLTFSTLTVSNMSPEDSSIYLCSVEDPGEKLFFGSGTQLSVL.

This sequence joins TRBV29-1 and TRBJ2-3, with TRBD2 matching over 12 bases. The CDR3 covers 16 residues. The V segment lost 3 bases and the J segment 0 bases; nucleotides outside the gene matches: 4. The germline CDR1 and CDR2 sequences are SQVTM and ANQGSEA. The CDR3 DNA is TGCAGCGTTGATGGGACTAGCGGGTCGAGCACAGATACGCAGTATTTT. It yields the protein CSVDGTSGSSTDTQYF.

This chain links TRBV27 with TRBJ1-1; D is uncertain. CDR1 and CDR2 from the germline V gene are MNHEY and SMNVEV (reference sequence). Between the trimmed V and J ends, which lost 4 bases and 3 bases, there was a span of 9 bases. The CDR3 contains 13 residues. The CDR3 spells CASSSGFDTEAFF. The CDR3 nucleotides read TGTGCCAGCAGTTCCGGGTTTGACACTGAAGCTTTCTTT.

The chain is built from TRBV5-4 and TRBJ2-2; perhaps TRBD1 as D (6 bases). Trimming pared 4 bases from V and 4 bases from J, leaving 14 bases between. CDR1 and CDR2 (germline): SGHNT, YYREEE (reference sequence). CDR3 length equals 15 residues. CDR3 nucleotide sequence: TGTGCCAGCAGCCCTGGACAGTCGATCACCGGGGAGCTGTTTTTT. This gives the protein CASSPGQSITGELFF.

The gene calls are TRBV19 and TRBJ1-2; D unresolved. This CDR3 contains 13 residues. Trimming took off 2 bases at V and 4 bases at J, with 8 bases between the two ends. Germline V CDR1 and CDR2: LNHDA, SQIVND (reference sequence). The CDR3 sequence is CASSIPGFYGYTF. CDR3 DNA sequence: TGTGCCAGTAGTATACCGGGTTTCTATGGCTACACCTTC.

The rearrangement links TRBV7-9 to TRBJ2-7, with a possible D match to TRBD1 (5 bases). This CDR3 has 19 residues. Germline V gene lookup returns CDR1 SEHNR and CDR2 FQNEAQ (reference sequence). Trimming took 2 bases from V and 0 from J, leaving 23 bases between them. The CDR3 sequence: CASSLSVGAAVPTSYEQYF. The CDR3 region has the DNA TGTGCCAGCAGCTTATCGGTAGGGGCCGCAGTTCCAACCTCCTACGAGCAGTACTTC.

The chain has TRBV7-9 and TRBJ1-2; no reliable D call. The CDR3 loop spans 14 amino acids. V was cut by 1 base and J by 7 bases, with 13 bases left in between. Germline V CDR1 and CDR2: SEHNR, FQNEAQ (reference sequence). For the CDR3, the DNA is TGTGCCAGCAGCTTAGGGGTCCCGACTGGTGGCTACACCTTC. This gives the protein CASSLGVPTGGYTF.

The V gene is TRBV27, the J gene TRBJ1-5, with D perhaps TRBD1 (6 bases). Trimming removed 4 bases at V and 0 bases at J, with 10 bases between. Germline CDR1 MNHEY, CDR2 SMNVEV (reference sequence). The CDR3 is 15 amino acids. CDR3 nucleotide sequence: TGTGCCAGCAGTTCACAGGGATTTAGCAATCAGCCCCAGCATTTT. Translated, it gives CASSSQGFSNQPQHF.

The rearrangement joins TRBV7-9 to TRBJ2-7, with TRBD2 matching over 7 bases. Germline V gene lookup returns CDR1 SEHNR and CDR2 FQNEAQ (reference sequence). This CDR3 spans 14 amino acids. V lost 5 bases, J lost 5 bases, and 9 bases stayed unmatched. The CDR3 spells CASSPKRDVNEQYF. The CDR3 DNA sequence: TGTGCCAGCAGCCCTAAGCGGGATGTCAACGAGCAGTACTTC.

The CDR3 protein is CASTPGPNSGRAGETQYF. The DNA for the CDR3 is TGCGCCAGCACCCCCGGACCTAATAGCGGGAGGGCCGGGGAGACCCAGTACTTC. The chain joins TRBV5-1 to TRBJ2-5; 11 nucleotides agree with TRBD2. V lost 6 bases, J lost 5 bases, and 18 bases stayed unmatched. CDR1 and CDR2 (germline): SGHRS, YFSETQ. This CDR3 region has 18 residues.